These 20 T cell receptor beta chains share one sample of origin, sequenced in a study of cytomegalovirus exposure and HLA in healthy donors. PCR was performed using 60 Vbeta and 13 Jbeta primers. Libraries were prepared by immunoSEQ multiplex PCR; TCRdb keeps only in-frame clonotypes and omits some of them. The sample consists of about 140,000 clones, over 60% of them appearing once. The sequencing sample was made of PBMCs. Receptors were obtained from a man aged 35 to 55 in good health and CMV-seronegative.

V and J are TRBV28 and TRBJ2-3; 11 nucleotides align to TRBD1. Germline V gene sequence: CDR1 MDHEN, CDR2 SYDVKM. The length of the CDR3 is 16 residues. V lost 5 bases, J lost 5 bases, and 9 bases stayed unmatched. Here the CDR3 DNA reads TGTGCCAGCAGTCCCCGGCCCGGGACAGGGGGAGATACGCAGTATTTT. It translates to CASSPRPGTGGDTQYF. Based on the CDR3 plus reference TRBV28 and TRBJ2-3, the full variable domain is DVKVTQSSRYLVKRTGEKVFLECVQDMDHENMFWYRQDPGLGLRLIYFSYDVKMKEKGDIPEGYSVSREKKERFSLILESASTNQTSMYLCASSPRPGTGGDTQYFGPGTRLTVL.

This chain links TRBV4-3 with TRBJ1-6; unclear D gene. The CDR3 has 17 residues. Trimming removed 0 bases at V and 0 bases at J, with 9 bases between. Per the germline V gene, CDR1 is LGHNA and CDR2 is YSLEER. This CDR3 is CASSQDLGSSYNSPLHF. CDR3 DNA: TGCGCCAGCAGCCAAGATTTGGGGAGCTCCTATAATTCACCCCTCCACTTT.

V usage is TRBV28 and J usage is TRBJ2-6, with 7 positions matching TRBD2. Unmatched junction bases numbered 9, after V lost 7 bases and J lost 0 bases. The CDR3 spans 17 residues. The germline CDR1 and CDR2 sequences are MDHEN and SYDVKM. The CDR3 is CASTPGLRNSGANVLTF. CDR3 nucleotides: TGTGCCAGCACCCCGGGACTAAGAAACTCTGGGGCCAACGTCCTGACTTTC.

CDR3 DNA: TGTGCCAGCAGCGAGCCGGGACAAGAGACCCAGTACTTC. This sequence encodes CASSEPGQETQYF. The genes are TRBV11-2 and TRBJ2-5; TRBD2 might be the D (5 bases). Germline V gene sequence: CDR1 SGHAT, CDR2 FQNNGV. The CDR3 contains 13 residues. Deletions cut 5 bases from V and 2 bases from J, with 9 bases between.

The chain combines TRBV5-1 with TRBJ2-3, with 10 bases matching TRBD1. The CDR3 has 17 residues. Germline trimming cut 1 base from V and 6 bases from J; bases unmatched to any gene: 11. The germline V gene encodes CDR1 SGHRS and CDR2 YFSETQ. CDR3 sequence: CASSLWDRGAHADTQYF. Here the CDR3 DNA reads TGCGCCAGCAGCTTGTGGGACAGGGGAGCCCACGCGGATACGCAGTATTTT.

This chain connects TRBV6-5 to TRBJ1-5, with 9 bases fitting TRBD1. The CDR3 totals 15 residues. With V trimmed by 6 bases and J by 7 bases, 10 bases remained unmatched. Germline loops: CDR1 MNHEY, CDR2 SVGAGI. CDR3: CASRKEGQGRQPQHF. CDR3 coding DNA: TGTGCCAGCAGAAAGGAGGGACAGGGCCGCCAGCCCCAGCATTTT.

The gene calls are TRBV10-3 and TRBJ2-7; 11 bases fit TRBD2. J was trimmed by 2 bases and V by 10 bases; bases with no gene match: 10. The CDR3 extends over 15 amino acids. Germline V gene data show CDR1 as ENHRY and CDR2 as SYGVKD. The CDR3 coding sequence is TGTGCCACCATTGCGGGGACTAGCGGAACCTACGAGCAGTACTTC. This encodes CATIAGTSGTYEQYF.

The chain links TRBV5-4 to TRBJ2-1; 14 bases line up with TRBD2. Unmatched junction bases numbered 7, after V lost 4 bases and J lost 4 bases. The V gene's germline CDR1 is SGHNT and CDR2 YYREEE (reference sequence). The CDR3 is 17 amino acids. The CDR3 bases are TGTGCCAGCAGCATGGGACTAGCGGGAGATGGGTACAATGAGCAGTTCTTC. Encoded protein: CASSMGLAGDGYNEQFF.

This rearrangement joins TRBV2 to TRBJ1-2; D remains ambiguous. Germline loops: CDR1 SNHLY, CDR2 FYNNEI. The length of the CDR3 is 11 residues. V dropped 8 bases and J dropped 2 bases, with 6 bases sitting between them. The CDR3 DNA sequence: TGTGCCAGCGTCCCGAACTATGGCTACACCTTC. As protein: CASVPNYGYTF.

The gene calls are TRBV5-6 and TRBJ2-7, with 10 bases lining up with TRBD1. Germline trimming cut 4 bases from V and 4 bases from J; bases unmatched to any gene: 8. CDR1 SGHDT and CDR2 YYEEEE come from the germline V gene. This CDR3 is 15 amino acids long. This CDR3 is CASSAAGTGEYEQYF. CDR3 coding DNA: TGTGCCAGCAGCGCCGCGGGGACAGGGGAGTACGAGCAGTACTTC.

The DNA of the CDR3 is TGTGCTAGCCGAACTAGCGGGACTAGCACAGATACGCAGTATTTT. Amino acids: CASRTSGTSTDTQYF. The chain is built from TRBV12-5 and TRBJ2-3; 10 bases are a match to TRBD2. CDR1 LGHNT and CDR2 FRNRAP come from the germline V gene. J was trimmed by 0 bases and V by 9 bases; bases with no gene match: 6. This CDR3 has 15 residues.

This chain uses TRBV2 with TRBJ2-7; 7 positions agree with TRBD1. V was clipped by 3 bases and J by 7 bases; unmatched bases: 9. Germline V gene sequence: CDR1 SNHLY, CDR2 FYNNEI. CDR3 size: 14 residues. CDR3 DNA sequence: TGTGCCAGCAGTGAGCCGGGACAGTGTCAAGAGCAGTACTTC. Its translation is CASSEPGQCQEQYF.

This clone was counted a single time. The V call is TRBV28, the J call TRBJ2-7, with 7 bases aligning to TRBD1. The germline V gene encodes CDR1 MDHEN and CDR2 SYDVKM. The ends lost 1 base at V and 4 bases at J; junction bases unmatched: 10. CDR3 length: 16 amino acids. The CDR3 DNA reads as TGTGCCAGCAGTTTATACCCCCCCGGCAGGGGGTACGAGCAGTACTTC. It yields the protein CASSLYPPGRGYEQYF.

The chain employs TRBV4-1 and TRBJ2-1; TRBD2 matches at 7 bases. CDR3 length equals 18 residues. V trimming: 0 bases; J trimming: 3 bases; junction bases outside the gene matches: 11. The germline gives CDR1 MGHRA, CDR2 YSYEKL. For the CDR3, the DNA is TGCGCCAGCAGCCAAGAGTTCCCCGGCGGGAGAGGCTACAATGAGCAGTTCTTC. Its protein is CASSQEFPGGRGYNEQFF.

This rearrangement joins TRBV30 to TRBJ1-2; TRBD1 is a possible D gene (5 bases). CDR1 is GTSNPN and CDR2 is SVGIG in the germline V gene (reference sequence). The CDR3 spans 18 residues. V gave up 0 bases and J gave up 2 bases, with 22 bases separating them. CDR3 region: CAWSVVTRRGEKNYGYTF. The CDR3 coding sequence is TGTGCCTGGAGTGTAGTTACACGGCGGGGCGAGAAAAACTATGGCTACACCTTC.

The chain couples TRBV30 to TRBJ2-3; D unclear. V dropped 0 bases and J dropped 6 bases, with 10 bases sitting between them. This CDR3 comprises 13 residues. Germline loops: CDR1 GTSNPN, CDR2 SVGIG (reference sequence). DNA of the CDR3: TGTGCCTGGAGTGTATCTTTGGAGGATACGCAGTATTTT. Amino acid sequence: CAWSVSLEDTQYF. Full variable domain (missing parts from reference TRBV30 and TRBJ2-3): SQTIHQWPATLVQPVGSPLSLECTVEGTSNPNLYWYRQAAGRGLQLLFYSVGIGQISSEVPQNLSASRPQDRQFILSSKKLLLSDSGFYLCAWSVSLEDTQYFGPGTRLTVL.

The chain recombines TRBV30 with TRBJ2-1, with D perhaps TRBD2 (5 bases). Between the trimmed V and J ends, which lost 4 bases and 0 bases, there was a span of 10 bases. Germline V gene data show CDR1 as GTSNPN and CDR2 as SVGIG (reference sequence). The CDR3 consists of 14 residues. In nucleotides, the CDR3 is TGTGCCTGGATGTCGGGGAGCTCCTACAATGAGCAGTTCTTC. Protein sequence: CAWMSGSSYNEQFF.

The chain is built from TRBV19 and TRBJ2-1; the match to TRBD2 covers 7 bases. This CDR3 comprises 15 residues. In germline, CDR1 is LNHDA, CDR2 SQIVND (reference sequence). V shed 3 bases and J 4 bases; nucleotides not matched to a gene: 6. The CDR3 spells CASSIGLAAYNEQFF. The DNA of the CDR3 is TGTGCCAGTAGTATTGGGCTAGCGGCTTACAATGAGCAGTTCTTC.

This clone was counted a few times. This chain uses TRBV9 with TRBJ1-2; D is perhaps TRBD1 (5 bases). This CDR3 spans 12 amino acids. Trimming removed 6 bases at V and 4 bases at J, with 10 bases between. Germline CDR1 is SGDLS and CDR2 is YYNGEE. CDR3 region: CASTGGGYGYTF. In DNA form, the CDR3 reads TGTGCCAGCACCGGCGGGGGCTATGGCTACACCTTC.

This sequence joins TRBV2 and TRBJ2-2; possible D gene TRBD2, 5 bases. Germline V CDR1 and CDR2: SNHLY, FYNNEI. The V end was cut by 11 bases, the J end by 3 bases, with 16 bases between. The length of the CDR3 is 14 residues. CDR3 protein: CAGRRDRDTGELFF. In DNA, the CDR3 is TGTGCCGGGAGAAGGGATCGGGACACCGGGGAGCTGTTTTTT.